Here is one T cell receptor beta chain with its context. The sample belongs to a study of T cell responses to AZD1222 COVID-19 vaccine. The CDR3 is made up of 15 amino acids. Germline CDR1 reads SGDLS; CDR2 reads YYNGEE. The J segment lost 6 bases and the V segment lost 4 bases, leaving 7 bases of the junction unmatched. Here immunoSEQ multiplex PCR was the method, and the copy in TCRdb shows in-frame clones only, minus some. The sample has about 190,000 clones, around 93% seen once. This chain links TRBV9 with TRBJ2-2, with 9 bases matching TRBD2. The TCR comes from an adult in good health. The sequences come from peripheral blood, collected on day 0 of AZD1222 vaccination. The CDR3 bases are TGTGCCAGCAGCCTCGGGACTAGCTTGCCCGGGGAGCTGTTTTTT. Translating gives CASSLGTSLPGELFF.